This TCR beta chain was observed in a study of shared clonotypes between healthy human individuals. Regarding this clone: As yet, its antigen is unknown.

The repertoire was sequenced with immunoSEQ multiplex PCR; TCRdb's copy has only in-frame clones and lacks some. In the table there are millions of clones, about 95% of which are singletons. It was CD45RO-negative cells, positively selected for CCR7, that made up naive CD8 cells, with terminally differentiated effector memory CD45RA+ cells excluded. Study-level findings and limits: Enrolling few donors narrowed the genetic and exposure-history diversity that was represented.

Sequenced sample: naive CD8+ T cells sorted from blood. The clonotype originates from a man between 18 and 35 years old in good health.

The CDR3 sequence: CASSSEDSPNYGYTF. CDR3 nucleotides: TGTGCCAGCAGTTCCGAGGACAGCCCTAACTATGGCTACACCTTC. The rearrangement links TRBV6-5 to TRBJ1-2; D perhaps matches TRBD1 (6 bases). V was clipped by 4 bases and J by 0 bases, with 12 bases between them. CDR3 length: 15 amino acids. CDR1 and CDR2 (germline): MNHEY, SVGAGI.